These T cell receptor beta chains were read from a single sample in a study of spatial heterogeneity in lung cancer. TCRdb processed the 5' RACE reads anew with MiXCR; each CDR3 protein has one entry. The sample contains 8,500 to 10,000 distinct CDR3 sequences, over 50% of which appear only once. The material sequenced was lung tumor tissue, taken at surgery. The receptors originated from a female donor with early-stage non-small cell lung cancer. CDR3s include the opening cysteine and the closing phenylalanine or tryptophan. The D gene is left open where the match is weak. Rows give clone size only sometimes, using once, few, many, or a class for an expanded clone.

V	D	J	size	DNA	CDR3
TRBV3-1	TRBD1	TRBJ2-3	-	TGTGCCAGCAGCCAAATTACAAACTACGACAGGGGAAGCACAGATACGCAGTATTTT	CASSQITNYDRGSTDTQYF
TRBV29-1	-	TRBJ1-2	once	TGCAGCGTTTGGGAACGACATGGAGCTAACTATGGCTACACCTTC	CSVWERHGANYGYTF
TRBV5-1	-	TRBJ2-1	few	TGCGCCAGCAGCTTGATGGTGAAGGGAATGAGCTCCTACAATGAGCAGTTCTTC	CASSLMVKGMSSYNEQFF
TRBV18	TRBD1	TRBJ1-1	-	TGTGCCAGCTCACCACGCGCGACAGGGCTCTACACTGAAGCTTTCTTT	CASSPRATGLYTEAFF
TRBV28	TRBD2	TRBJ2-1	-	TGTGCCAGCAGTTTATTGGAGTGGACTAGCGGTTACAGTGAGCAGTTCTTC	CASSLLEWTSGYSEQFF
TRBV7-9	TRBD2	TRBJ2-3	-	TGTGCCAGCAGCTTGGCGGGGGGAACAGATACGCAGTATTTT	CASSLAGGTDTQYF
TRBV30	-	TRBJ1-2	-	TGTGCCTGGAGTGTAGGTCGGACGGGCTTCTATGGCTACACCTTC	CAWSVGRTGFYGYTF
TRBV30	-	TRBJ1-2	few	TGTGCCTGGAGTACCCGGGGGGGGAGGTATGGCTACACCTTC	CAWSTRGGRYGYTF
TRBV4-3	-	TRBJ2-6	-	TGCGCCAGCAGCCAAGTTGGTGGTTTCGGGGCCAACGTCCTGACTTTC	CASSQVGGFGANVLTF
TRBV9	TRBD1	TRBJ1-2	-	TGTGCCAGCAGCCCTGGGACAGGCTATGGATCCTTTGGCTACACCTTC	CASSPGTGYGSFGYTF
TRBV6-1	TRBD1	TRBJ1-1	-	TGTGCCAGCAGTGAGTGGAGAGGGAAGGGGGCTTTCACTGAAGCTTTCTTT	CASSEWRGKGAFTEAFF
TRBV20-1	TRBD2	TRBJ2-7	-	TGCAGTGCTAGAGACCTCGTCGGGAGGGAGCAGTACTTC	CSARDLVGREQYF